This entry concerns a single T cell receptor beta chain. Its cognate antigen is unknown. Repertoires were generated with immunoSEQ multiplex PCR, while TCRdb's copy carries only in-frame clones and drops some. Of about 72,000 clones in the sample, about 85% were seen once. This record comes from a study of neoadjuvant anti-PD-1 for oral cavity cancer. Trimming took off 3 bases at V and 2 bases at J, with 14 bases between the two ends. CDR3 size: 16 residues. Germline V gene data show CDR1 as LNHDA and CDR2 as SQIVND (reference sequence). The time point denotes: after neoadjuvant nivolumab, at surgical resection. These oral cavity squamous cell carcinomas were HPV-negative and locally advanced. Study outcomes and limitations: TCR analyses covered only a few patients per response group. Higher pretreatment Treg/Th17 ratios tracked higher pretreatment blood clonality.

Sample: PBMCs, taken after nivolumab (anti-PD-1) treatment. This TCR was recovered from a person aged 35 to 85 with oral cavity squamous cell carcinoma. This sequence joins TRBV19 and TRBJ1-5, with D possibly matching TRBD1 (5 bases). The CDR3 loop reads CASSIFPGSGNQPQHF. The DNA for the CDR3 is TGTGCCAGTAGTATTTTCCCAGGGTCGGGCAATCAGCCCCAGCATTTT.